Listed below are T cell receptor beta chains from one sample, sequenced in a study of blood T cell repertoires in COVID-19. The data were produced by immunoSEQ multiplex PCR, yet TCRdb's version contains in-frame clones alone and is incomplete. The repertoire holds roughly 100,000 clones, with 91% as singletons. Sequencing input: peripheral blood. Receptors were obtained from a man aged 45 to 65 with acute or convalescent COVID-19. The CDR3 runs from the conserved cysteine through the conserved F or W. D genes are given only for firm matches. Some rows have no size entry. The others give once, few or many, or a class for an expanded clone.

j_call,clone_size,v_call,cdr3_length,d_call,cdr3_aa,cdr3_nt
TRBJ1-3,few,TRBV7-2,14,TRBD1,CASSEQGAGNTIYF,TGTGCCAGCAGCGAGCAGGGGGCCGGAAACACCATATATTTT
TRBJ2-3,NA,TRBV7-9,17,TRBD2,CASSPVAQGGIADTQYF,TGTGCCAGCAGCCCCGTGGCGCAGGGAGGGATCGCAGATACGCAGTATTTT
TRBJ1-5,few,TRBV7-3,15,NA,CASSLSGGSNQPQHF,TGTGCCAGCAGTCTTAGCGGGGGGAGCAATCAGCCCCAGCATTTT
TRBJ2-7,NA,TRBV10-3,13,NA,CAIRLGQTAEQYF,TGTGCCATCAGATTGGGACAAACCGCCGAGCAGTACTTC
TRBJ1-2,NA,TRBV6-5,14,NA,CASSASGTYYGYTF,TGTGCCAGCAGCGCGTCCGGGACATACTATGGCTACACCTTC
TRBJ1-5,NA,TRBV6-5,15,NA,CASSSSYRGNQPQHF,TGTGCCAGCAGCTCCTCATACCGGGGCAATCAGCCCCAGCATTTT
TRBJ2-7,NA,TRBV3-1/TRBV3-2,17,TRBD1,CASSHYRGQGQSYEQYF,TGTGCCAGCAGCCACTACCGCGGACAGGGTCAATCCTACGAGCAGTACTTC
TRBJ2-3,once,TRBV5-1,16,NA,CASSLQGTDFTDTQYF,TGCGCCAGCAGCCTACAGGGTACAGATTTCACAGATACGCAGTATTTT
TRBJ2-7,NA,TRBV7-2,16,NA,CASSSFLATSSYEQYF,TGTGCCAGCAGCTCCTTCCTTGCGACTAGTTCCTACGAGCAGTACTTC
TRBJ1-4,NA,TRBV28,15,TRBD1,CASSSTGGSNEKLFF,TGTGCCAGCAGTTCCACAGGGGGATCTAATGAAAAACTGTTTTTT
TRBJ1-1,NA,TRBV19,14,TRBD1,CASSIVQGITEAFF,TGTGCCAGTAGTATAGTACAGGGGATAACTGAAGCTTTCTTT
TRBJ1-1,NA,TRBV30,12,NA,CAWSVGSPGAFF,TGTGCCTGGAGTGTTGGGAGTCCGGGGGCTTTCTTT
TRBJ2-1,NA,TRBV5-1,15,TRBD2,CASSWGLAGVGEQFF,TGCGCCAGCAGCTGGGGACTAGCGGGGGTAGGTGAGCAGTTCTTC
TRBJ1-5,NA,TRBV12-3/TRBV12-4,13,NA,CASTTQEFLPQHF,TGTGCCAGCACCACTCAAGAATTCCTCCCCCAGCATTTT
TRBJ1-6,NA,TRBV28,14,NA,CASSPGLGNSPLHF,TGTGCCAGCAGCCCGGGACTGGGAAATTCACCCCTCCACTTT
TRBJ1-2,NA,TRBV7-6,16,TRBD1,CASSLNVTGGGCGYTF,TGTGCCAGCAGCCTGAATGTAACAGGGGGCGGGTGTGGCTACACCTTC
TRBJ1-5,NA,TRBV4-3,16,NA,CASSQVLGQGNQPQHF,TGCGCCAGCAGCCAAGTCCTGGGCCAGGGCAATCAGCCCCAGCATTTT
TRBJ1-6,once,TRBV6-5,12,NA,CASSYRESPLHF,TGTGCCAGCAGTTACAGGGAGTCACCCCTCCACTTT
TRBJ2-4,NA,TRBV5-1,12,NA,CASSLRGYIQYF,TGCGCCAGCAGCTTAAGGGGCTACATTCAGTACTTC
TRBJ1-3,NA,TRBV7-8,19,NA,CASSLAPPVWSISGNTIYF,TGTGCCAGCAGCTTAGCCCCCCCGGTATGGAGTATCTCTGGAAACACCATATATTTT
TRBJ2-3,NA,TRBV11-1,15,TRBD1,CASSSRQGVTDTQYF,TGTGCCAGCAGCTCCCGACAGGGGGTCACAGATACGCAGTATTTT
TRBJ1-1,NA,TRBV6-2/TRBV6-3,12,NA,CASSSKRGEAFF,TGTGCCAGCAGTTCCAAACGGGGTGAAGCTTTCTTT
TRBJ1-4,NA,TRBV4-1,15,TRBD1,CASRKQGNLGEKLFF,TGCGCCAGCAGGAAACAGGGGAATTTGGGTGAAAAACTGTTTTTT